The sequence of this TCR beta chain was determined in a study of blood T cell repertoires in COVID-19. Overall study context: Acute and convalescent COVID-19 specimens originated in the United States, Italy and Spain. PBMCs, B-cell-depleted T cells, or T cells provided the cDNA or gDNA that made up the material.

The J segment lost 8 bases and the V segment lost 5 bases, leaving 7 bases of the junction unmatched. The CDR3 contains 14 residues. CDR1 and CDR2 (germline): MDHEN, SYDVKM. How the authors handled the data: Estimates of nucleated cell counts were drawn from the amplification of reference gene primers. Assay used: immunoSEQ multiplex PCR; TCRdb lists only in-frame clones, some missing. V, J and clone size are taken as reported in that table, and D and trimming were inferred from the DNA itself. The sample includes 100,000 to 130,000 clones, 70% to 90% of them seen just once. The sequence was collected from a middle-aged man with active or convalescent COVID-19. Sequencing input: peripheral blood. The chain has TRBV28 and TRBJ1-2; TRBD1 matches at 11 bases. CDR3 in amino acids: CASSGGQGVRGYTF. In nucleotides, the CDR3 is TGTGCCAGCAGTGGGGGACAGGGGGTTCGGGGCTACACCTTC.